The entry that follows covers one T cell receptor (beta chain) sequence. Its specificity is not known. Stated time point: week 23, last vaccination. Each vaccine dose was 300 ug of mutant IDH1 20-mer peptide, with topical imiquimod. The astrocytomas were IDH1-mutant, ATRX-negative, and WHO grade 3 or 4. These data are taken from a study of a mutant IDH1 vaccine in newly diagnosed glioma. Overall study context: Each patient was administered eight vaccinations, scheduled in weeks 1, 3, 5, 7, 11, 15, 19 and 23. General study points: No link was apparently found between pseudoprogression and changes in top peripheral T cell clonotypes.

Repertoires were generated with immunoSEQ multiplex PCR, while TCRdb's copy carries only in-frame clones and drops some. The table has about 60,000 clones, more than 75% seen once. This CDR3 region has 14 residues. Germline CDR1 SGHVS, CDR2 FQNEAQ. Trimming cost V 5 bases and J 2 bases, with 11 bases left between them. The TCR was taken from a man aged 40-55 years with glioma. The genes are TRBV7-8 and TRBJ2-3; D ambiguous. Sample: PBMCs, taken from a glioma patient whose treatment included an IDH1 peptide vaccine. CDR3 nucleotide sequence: TGTGCCAGCAGCGCGGACGAAATCACAGATACGCAGTATTTT. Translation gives CASSADEITDTQYF.